The rows below give T cell receptor beta chains drawn from one sample of a study of cytomegalovirus exposure and HLA in healthy donors. Profiled with immunoSEQ multiplex PCR; TCRdb holds only in-frame clones, not every one. The table records about 180,000 clones, 85% of them present only once. The sequenced sample consisted of PBMCs. The receptor set was obtained from a boy between 2 and 15 years old in good health and CMV-seronegative. Each CDR3 is given with its conserved first and last residue. Fields, in order: V gene, clone size, D gene, J gene, CDR3 DNA, CDR3 protein. D genes are given only for firm matches. Size is stated for part of the rows, as once, few or many counts, or as a class when the clone is expanded.

TRBV5-1	NA	NA	TRBJ2-5	TGCGCCAGCAGCTTGGGCAGGGAGGTGGCCCAGTACTTC	CASSLGREVAQYF
TRBV19	NA	TRBD2	TRBJ2-7	TGTGCCAGTAGTAGAGAGGACGCGGGAGGCTCCTACGAGCAGTACTTC	CASSREDAGGSYEQYF
TRBV19	NA	TRBD1	TRBJ2-7	TGTGCCAGTAGTTCACGGACAGGGGCGGGAGAGCAGTACTTC	CASSSRTGAGEQYF
TRBV27	NA	NA	TRBJ1-1	TGTGCCAGCAGTTTATCTCCAGGATTGAACACTGAAGCTTTCTTT	CASSLSPGLNTEAFF
TRBV19	NA	NA	TRBJ1-5	TGTGCCAGTAGTATAGGAACACGCCTCAGGGGCGATCAGCCCCAGCATTTT	CASSIGTRLRGDQPQHF
TRBV7-9	NA	TRBD1	TRBJ2-1	TGTGCCAGCAGCCGCAAGGGACAGGGGTGGGATGAGCAGTTCTTC	CASSRKGQGWDEQFF
TRBV7-9	NA	NA	TRBJ1-2	TGTGCCAGCAGCCGTTCCGGGGGTAACTATGGCTACACCTTC	CASSRSGGNYGYTF
TRBV6-5	NA	NA	TRBJ2-5	TGTGCCAGCAGTTACGGGTACAGGGCTCAAGAGACCCAGTACTTC	CASSYGYRAQETQYF
TRBV19	NA	NA	TRBJ2-2	TGTGCCAGCTGTACGAACACCGGGGAGCTGTTTTTT	CASCTNTGELFF
TRBV7-9	NA	TRBD2	TRBJ2-1	TGTGCCAGCAGCTTAAGGGCGGGGGGATACAATGAGCAGTTCTTC	CASSLRAGGYNEQFF
TRBV10-3	NA	TRBD1	TRBJ1-1	TGTGCCATCAGTGGACAGGGCTCGAACACTGAAGCTTTCTTT	CAISGQGSNTEAFF
TRBV29-1	NA	NA	TRBJ1-2	TGCAGCGTTGAATCCCTCGGGGAAATCGGTGGCTACACCTTC	CSVESLGEIGGYTF
TRBV19	NA	TRBD1	TRBJ1-4	TGTGCCAGTAGTCCTTACCTACAGGGGGCAAGGGAAAAACTGTTTTTT	CASSPYLQGAREKLFF
TRBV5-1	NA	NA	TRBJ2-3	TGCGCCAGCAGCTTGCTGACAGGGACTACAGATACGCAGTATTTT	CASSLLTGTTDTQYF
TRBV28	NA	NA	TRBJ2-7	TGTGCCAGCAGTTTTCAGAATTACGAGCAGTACTTC	CASSFQNYEQYF
TRBV27	NA	NA	TRBJ2-3	TGTGCCAGCAGTCGACCTACTAGCTCTCACGATGGAAATACGCAGTATTTT	CASSRPTSSHDGNTQYF
TRBV5-1	NA	NA	TRBJ1-2	TGCGCCAGCAGCCCTCCGGGGGGGGAGAACTATGGCTACACCTTC	CASSPPGGENYGYTF
TRBV11-2	NA	NA	TRBJ1-3	TGTGCCAGCAGCTTCACAGGGTCTGGAAACACCATATATTTT	CASSFTGSGNTIYF
TRBV15	NA	TRBD1	TRBJ2-3	TGTGCCACCAGCAAGGACAGGGAGGCAGATACGCAGTATTTT	CATSKDREADTQYF
TRBV11-2	NA	NA	TRBJ1-1	TGTGCCAGCAGCTTAAGGGGCTTAGGCAGGTCCACTGAAGCTTTCTTT	CASSLRGLGRSTEAFF
TRBV27	NA	NA	TRBJ1-1	TGTGCCAGTGTTGGGGGACTTATGAACACTGAAGCTTTCTTT	CASVGGLMNTEAFF
TRBV7-9	NA	NA	TRBJ1-3	TGTGCCAGCAGCCGTCAGGGAAACACCATATATTTT	CASSRQGNTIYF
TRBV5-6	few	TRBD1	TRBJ2-6	TGTGCCTCACAGGGGGCGGCCGGGGCCAACGTCCTGACTTTC	CASQGAAGANVLTF
TRBV19	NA	NA	TRBJ1-5	TGTGCCAGTAGTACCGGACGGGAGGGTGGTCAGCCCCAGCATTTT	CASSTGREGGQPQHF
TRBV6-1	NA	TRBD1	TRBJ2-7	TGTGCCAGCAGTGAAATCGGACAGGGCTACGAGCAGTACTTC	CASSEIGQGYEQYF
TRBV15	few	NA	TRBJ2-5	TGTGCCACCAGCAGAGAACAGGGTGTGCAGACCCAGTACTTC	CATSREQGVQTQYF
TRBV7-6	NA	NA	TRBJ1-1	TGTGCCAGCAGCTTAGGCCATAGGGCAGGGGCTGAAGCTTTCTTT	CASSLGHRAGAEAFF
TRBV6-1	NA	NA	TRBJ2-3	TGTGCCAGCAGTGAGGGAGTAACAGATACGCAGTATTTT	CASSEGVTDTQYF
TRBV5-5	NA	NA	TRBJ1-3	TGTGCCAGCAGCTTGTTTGTCGGGAGAGAACTCGGAAACACCATATATTTT	CASSLFVGRELGNTIYF
TRBV7-9	NA	NA	TRBJ1-4	TGTGCCAGCAGCTTAGGGGGACACACCTTACCCGAAAAACTGTTTTTT	CASSLGGHTLPEKLFF
TRBV27	NA	TRBD2	TRBJ2-3	TGTGCCAGCAGTAGGCTAGCGGGGATAGAAGATACGCAGTATTTT	CASSRLAGIEDTQYF
TRBV6-6	NA	NA	TRBJ1-1	TGTGCCAGCAGTTTCCAGGCCCCGAACACTGAAGCTTTCTTT	CASSFQAPNTEAFF
TRBV5-1	NA	TRBD2	TRBJ2-2	TGCGCCAGCAGCTTCACGCTAGCGGGGACCGGGGAGCTGTTTTTT	CASSFTLAGTGELFF
TRBV11-2	NA	TRBD1	TRBJ1-1	TGTGCCAGCAGCTCGACGGAGGACAGGGGCTTGAACACTGAAGCTTTCTTT	CASSSTEDRGLNTEAFF
TRBV6-4	NA	NA	TRBJ2-3	TGTGCCAGCAGTGAGGTTGCGGGACGTGGTGGCACAGATACGCAGTATTTT	CASSEVAGRGGTDTQYF
TRBV9	NA	TRBD1	TRBJ2-7	TGTGCCAGCAGCGTTGGGACAGGGGTCCCCTACGAGCAGTACTTC	CASSVGTGVPYEQYF
TRBV7-8	NA	NA	TRBJ2-3	TGTGCCAGCAGCTTCCCGGCCGGAGGGACAGATACGCAGTATTTT	CASSFPAGGTDTQYF
TRBV19	once	NA	TRBJ2-3	TGTGCCAGTAGTATAGCCCCCGGGACTAGCACAGATACGCAGTATTTT	CASSIAPGTSTDTQYF
TRBV7-8	NA	TRBD1	TRBJ1-5	TGTGCCAGCAGCGGGACAGGGCAGCCCCAGCATTTT	CASSGTGQPQHF
TRBV6-5	NA	NA	TRBJ2-4	TGTGCCAGCAGAGGAGACAGGGCCAAAAACATTCAGTACTTC	CASRGDRAKNIQYF
TRBV12-5	NA	NA	TRBJ2-5	TGTGCTAGTGGTTTTAAGGGGGGGGAGACCCAGTACTTC	CASGFKGGETQYF
TRBV29-1	few	NA	TRBJ2-1	TGCAGCGTTGAAGATTCCGGCGGTAGCTCCTACAATGAGCAGTTCTTC	CSVEDSGGSSYNEQFF
TRBV15	once	NA	TRBJ1-4	TGTGCCACCAGCAGAGTTGGACAAAGGGATGAAAAACTGTTTTTT	CATSRVGQRDEKLFF
TRBV7-8	NA	NA	TRBJ1-1	TGTGCCAGCAGCCAAACTCGGGACACTGAAGCTTTCTTT	CASSQTRDTEAFF
TRBV6-8	NA	TRBD2	TRBJ2-1	TGTGCCAGCAGTTACTCGGTAGCGGGAGGGGCGTACAATGAGCAGTTCTTC	CASSYSVAGGAYNEQFF
TRBV5-6	NA	TRBD2	TRBJ2-1	TGTGCCAGCAGCTACCCTCAAACACTAGCGGGGCTCGAGCAGTTCTTC	CASSYPQTLAGLEQFF
TRBV18	NA	NA	TRBJ1-1	TGTGCCAGCTCACCGGGCCAGGGGCACACTGAAGCTTTCTTT	CASSPGQGHTEAFF
TRBV5-5	once	TRBD1	TRBJ2-5	TGTGCCAGCAGTCTGGACAGGGGTACCTTACAAGAGACCCAGTACTTC	CASSLDRGTLQETQYF
TRBV27	NA	NA	TRBJ2-7	TGTGCCAGCAGGCCGGACTCCTCCTACGAGCAGTACTTC	CASRPDSSYEQYF
TRBV9	NA	NA	TRBJ2-1	TGTGCCAGCGGGGGGAGGAATGAGCAGTTCTTC	CASGGRNEQFF
TRBV15	NA	NA	TRBJ1-6	TGTGCCACCAGCAGAGATGAGGCGGTGTGGGATTCACCCCTCCACTTT	CATSRDEAVWDSPLHF
TRBV7-2	NA	NA	TRBJ1-4	TGTGCCAGCAGCCAGGACAGCTTTAATGAAAAACTGTTTTTT	CASSQDSFNEKLFF
TRBV6-4	NA	NA	TRBJ2-6	TGTGCCAGCAGCTTACGACCCCTCAGGGCCGGCTCTGGGGCCAACGTCCTGACTTTC	CASSLRPLRAGSGANVLTF
TRBV5-1	NA	NA	TRBJ1-4	TGCGCCAGCAGCTTATCGGGCAGGGAGGCTGAAAAACTGTTTTTT	CASSLSGREAEKLFF
TRBV2	once	NA	TRBJ2-2	TGTGCCAGCAGCCCCGGAGAGGTTAACACCGGGGAGCTGTTTTTT	CASSPGEVNTGELFF
TRBV7-9	NA	NA	TRBJ1-5	TGTGCCAGCAGCTTATCGACAGACAGCAATCAGCCCCAGCATTTT	CASSLSTDSNQPQHF
TRBV5-1	few	NA	TRBJ1-2	TGCGCCAGCAGCTTGGAGGGGTGGGGAGGCTACACCTTC	CASSLEGWGGYTF
TRBV19	NA	NA	TRBJ1-1	TGTGCCAGTAGTATGGGGGGCACTGAAGCTTTCTTT	CASSMGGTEAFF
TRBV6-1	NA	NA	TRBJ1-1	TGTGCCAGCAGTGAAGGGGGCATGGTGGCTGAAGCTTTCTTT	CASSEGGMVAEAFF